This TCR beta chain was retrieved from a study of T cells after yellow fever vaccination. Study-wide points: Reappearance after the booster was observed for most primary-vaccination clones (96% CD4, roughly 90% CD8).

V lost 2 bases and J lost 2, with 9 bases in between. The CDR3 length is 14 residues. Germline CDR1 SGHTA, CDR2 FQGNSA. Template-switching 5'RACE yielded the TCR cDNA; a universal primer site and UMIs were added in the process. TCRdb called the 5' RACE reads again in MiXCR, with one record for every CDR3 protein. The sample has some 350,000 distinct CDR3 sequences, 4% seen once. A note on this clonotype: The antigen is undetermined.

The rearrangement uses TRBV7-2 and TRBJ1-2; D not resolved. This TCR was sampled from a man younger than 30 who received the YFV17D yellow fever vaccine. Sequencing was performed on PBMCs, taken 5 days after the yellow fever booster vaccination. In DNA, the CDR3 is TGTGCCAGCAGCTTAATAGTGGGGAACTATGGCTACACCTTC. It translates to CASSLIVGNYGYTF.